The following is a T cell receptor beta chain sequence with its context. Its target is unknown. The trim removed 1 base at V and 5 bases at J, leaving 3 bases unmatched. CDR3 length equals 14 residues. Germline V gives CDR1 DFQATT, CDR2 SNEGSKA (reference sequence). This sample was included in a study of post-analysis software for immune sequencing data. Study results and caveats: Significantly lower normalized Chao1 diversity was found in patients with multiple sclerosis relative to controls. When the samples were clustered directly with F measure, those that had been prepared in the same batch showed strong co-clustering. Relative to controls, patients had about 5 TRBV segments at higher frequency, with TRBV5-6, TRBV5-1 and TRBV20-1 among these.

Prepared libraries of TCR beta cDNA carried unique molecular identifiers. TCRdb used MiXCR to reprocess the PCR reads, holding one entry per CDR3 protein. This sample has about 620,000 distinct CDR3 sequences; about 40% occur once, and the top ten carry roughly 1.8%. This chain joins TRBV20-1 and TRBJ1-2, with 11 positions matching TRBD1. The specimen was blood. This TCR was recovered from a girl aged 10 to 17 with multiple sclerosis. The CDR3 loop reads CSARAGQGGYGYTF. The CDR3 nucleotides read TGCAGTGCTAGAGCGGGACAGGGGGGATATGGCTACACCTTC.